These 5 T cell receptor beta chains came from one sample sequenced in a study of blood T cells in healthy people across ages. With a J-beta primer mix and a sample-barcoded 5' primer, a second PCR ran about 6 to 11 cycles. TCRdb re-called the 5' RACE reads with MiXCR, one entry per CDR3 protein. The sample includes 1.5 million to 2 million distinct CDR3 sequences, about 31% seen only once; the top ten take about 11%. Sequenced sample: blood. The receptors shown here come from a woman in her twenties or thirties in good health.

The chain uses TRBV7-2 and TRBJ1-1; perhaps TRBD1 as D (6 bases). The ends were cut back, 5 bases at V and 4 bases at J, with 14 bases in the middle. Germline V gives CDR1 SGHTA, CDR2 FQGNSA. This CDR3 is 14 amino acids long. The CDR3 here is CASSRTGILTEAFF. The CDR3 nucleotides are TGTGCCAGCAGCCGAACAGGGATTCTCACTGAAGCTTTCTTT.

This sequence joins TRBV6-1 and TRBJ2-7, with 12 bases that match TRBD2. Germline V gives CDR1 MNHNS, CDR2 SASEGT. V lost 10 bases, J lost 1 base, and 5 bases stayed unmatched. CDR3 size: 14 residues. The CDR3 coding sequence is TGTGCCACCACCGGGACTAGCGGGTCCTACGAGCAGTACTTC. Encoded protein: CATTGTSGSYEQYF.

This clonotype was seen a few times. The V gene is TRBV5-6, the J gene TRBJ1-1; D gene ambiguous. Germline CDR1 reads SGHDT; CDR2 reads YYEEEE. This CDR3 has 14 residues. Between the trimmed V and J ends, which lost 5 bases and 6 bases, there was a span of 17 bases. Here the CDR3 DNA reads TGTGCCAGCAGATTTAGTCCCGGAGAACCTGAAGCTTTCTTT. Encoded protein: CASRFSPGEPEAFF.

The genes are TRBV12-3 or TRBV12-4 and TRBJ2-3; TRBD2 is a possible D gene (6 bases). The CDR3 consists of 12 residues. V lost 6 bases and J lost 4, with 8 bases in between. This CDR3 reads CASRTRADTQYF. CDR3 nucleotides: TGTGCCAGCAGGACTAGGGCAGATACGCAGTATTTT.

This chain connects TRBV2 to TRBJ2-5; 8 positions match TRBD1. The CDR3 runs 13 residues. Germline loops: CDR1 SNHLY, CDR2 FYNNEI. The V and J ends lost 8 bases and 4 bases, in that order; junction bases with no gene match: 6. The CDR3 reads CASRTGRRETQYF. For the CDR3, the DNA is TGTGCCAGCCGGACAGGGCGGAGAGAGACCCAGTACTTC. Variable domain in full (rest from reference TRBV2 and TRBJ2-5): EPEVTQTPSHQVTQMGQEVILRCVPISNHLYFYWYRQILGQKVEFLVSFYNNEISEKSEIFDDQFSVERPDGSNFTLKIRSTKLEDSAMYFCASRTGRRETQYFGPGTRLLVL.